This TCR beta chain was sequenced for a study of OX40 agonist ivuxolimab in advanced cancers. As for the study in general: Patients were dosed with the agonistic anti-OX40 (CD134) antibody ivuxolimab. Mean age around 60 years, range about 20 to 79; around 80% male. About 44% of patients had received prior checkpoint inhibitor therapy.

Trimming left V 7 bases short and J 6 bases short, with 22 bases between. This CDR3 comprises 15 residues. In germline, CDR1 is MDHEN, CDR2 SYDVKM. This clone appeared a few times. Drawing of blood for sampling happened at baseline, at cycle 4 day 1, and at cycle 7 day 1. TCRdb's copy holds only in-frame clones and misses some; the assay was immunoSEQ multiplex PCR. Here the sample spans some 89,000 clones, around four fifths being singletons. The gene calls are TRBV28 and TRBJ2-7; TRBD1 might be the D (6 bases). The TCR sequence derives from an adult with an advanced solid tumor such as melanoma, head and neck, liver or kidney cancer. Here the sequenced sample was CD4+ or CD8+ T cells sorted from blood, taken in a trial of the OX40 agonist ivuxolimab. The CDR3 region is CASIRIQGPGVEQYF. The CDR3 DNA reads TGTGCCAGCATACGAATCCAGGGGCCTGGGGTCGAGCAGTACTTC.